This T cell receptor beta chain originates from a study of PD-1 blockade in classical Hodgkin lymphoma. Whole-study findings and limits: CD4+ TCR diversity rose significantly by C4D1, and CD8+ TCR diversity did not.

Germline CDR1 reads MNHNS; CDR2 reads SASEGT. Trimming took off 10 bases at V and 0 bases at J, with 10 bases between the two ends. The CDR3 runs to 13 residues. The protocol was immunoSEQ multiplex PCR, while the TCRdb copy is restricted to in-frame clones and leaves out a portion. The sample lists tens of thousands of clones, more than 85% occurring once. As regards this clone: The antigen remains undetermined.

The time point was: cycle 4 day 1 (C4D1), after 6 weeks of nivolumab. Brentuximab vedotin exposure varied, and every patient relapsed after autologous stem cell transplantation. Magnetic negative selection served to purify CD4+ T cells out of PBMCs that had been thawed. Sequenced here: CD4+ T cells from blood, sampled before the fourth cycle of nivolumab. The TCR originated in a human donor with classical Hodgkin lymphoma. The chain joins TRBV6-1 to TRBJ2-1; D not resolved. The CDR3 loop reads CATAGSSYNEQFF. CDR3 DNA: TGTGCCACCGCAGGCTCCTCCTACAATGAGCAGTTCTTC.